Included here is one TCR beta chain sequence, with context. Antigen specificity is unknown. Per germline, CDR1 SGHNT and CDR2 YYREEE (reference sequence). V was shortened by 4 bases and J by 7 bases, with 14 bases between the two germline ends. This CDR3 has 13 amino acids. This sample is part of a study of cytomegalovirus exposure and HLA in healthy donors. Study outcomes and limitations: The study labeled 150 to 200 TCR beta chains cytomegalovirus-associated. Researchers reported in a later analysis that a missense DCLRE1C variant was tied to TCR beta V- and J-gene trimming.

A multiplex PCR was run with 60 Vbeta primers and 13 Jbeta primers. The method was immunoSEQ multiplex PCR; TCRdb's version includes in-frame clones alone and lacks a portion of them. The table shows 140,000 or so clones, with roughly 80% occurring only once. The gene calls are TRBV5-4 and TRBJ1-2, with a possible D match to TRBD1 (6 bases). The TCR sequence derives from a female donor in good health and CMV-seronegative. Input material: PBMCs. CDR3 nucleotides: TGTGCCAGCAGCCCGGATACAGGGCGTGGCTACACCTTC. Translating gives CASSPDTGRGYTF. The whole variable domain, filled in from reference TRBV5-4 and TRBJ1-2, reads ETGVTQSPTHLIKTRGQQVTLRCSSQSGHNTVSWYQQALGQGPQFIFQYYREEENGRGNFPPRFSGLQFPNYSSELNVNALELDDSALYLCASSPDTGRGYTFGSGTRLTVV.